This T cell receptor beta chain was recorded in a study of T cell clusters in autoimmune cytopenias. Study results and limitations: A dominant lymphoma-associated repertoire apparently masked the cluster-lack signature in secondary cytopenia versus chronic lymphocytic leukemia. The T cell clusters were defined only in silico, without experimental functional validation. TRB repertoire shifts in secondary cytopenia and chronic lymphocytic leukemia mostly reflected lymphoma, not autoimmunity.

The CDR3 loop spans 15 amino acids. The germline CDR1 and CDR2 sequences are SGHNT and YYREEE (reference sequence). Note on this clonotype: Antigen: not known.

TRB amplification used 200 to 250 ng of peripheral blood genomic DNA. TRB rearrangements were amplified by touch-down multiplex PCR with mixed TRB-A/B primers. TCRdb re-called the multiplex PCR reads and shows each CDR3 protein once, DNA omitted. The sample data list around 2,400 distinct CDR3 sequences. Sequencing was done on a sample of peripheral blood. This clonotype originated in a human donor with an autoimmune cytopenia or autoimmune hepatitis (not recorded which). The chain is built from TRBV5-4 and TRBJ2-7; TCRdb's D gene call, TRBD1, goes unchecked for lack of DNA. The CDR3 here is CASSPGPGDTYEQYF.